This TCR beta chain originates from a study of cytomegalovirus exposure and HLA in healthy donors. With 60 Vbeta and 13 Jbeta primers, the PCR was carried out. The method was immunoSEQ multiplex PCR; TCRdb's version includes in-frame clones alone and lacks a portion of them. The table records roughly 99,000 clones, 74% of them present only once. There are 11 residues in the CDR3. Germline V gene sequence: CDR1 GTSNPN, CDR2 SVGIG (reference sequence). V lost 5 bases and J lost 0, with 4 bases in between. The material sequenced was PBMCs. This chain links TRBV30 with TRBJ1-2; no reliable D call. This TCR derives from a woman in her 40s in good health and CMV-seropositive. The CDR3 bases are TGTGCCTGGGTAGCTAACTATGGCTACACCTTC. Protein sequence: CAWVANYGYTF. Supplemented by reference TRBV30 and TRBJ1-2, the full variable domain reads SQTIHQWPATLVQPVGSPLSLECTVEGTSNPNLYWYRQAAGRGLQLLFYSVGIGQISSEVPQNLSASRPQDRQFILSSKKLLLSDSGFYLCAWVANYGYTFGSGTRLTVV.